This T cell receptor (beta chain) comes out of a study of T cells in tumors after PD-1 blockade (dated by TCRdb to about 2019). Background on the whole study: Exclusion criteria were prior checkpoint blockade, use of systemic immunosuppressants, or recent radiotherapy or other anti-cancer therapy within 4 weeks. RECIST version 1.1 was used to assess clinical response. On average, peripheral blood samples yielded 36,536 unique clonotypes and 95,000 to 140,000 TCR templates (range roughly 21,000-280,000). Patients received pembrolizumab 200 mg every 3 weeks or cemiplimab 350 mg every 2 weeks. To compare clonotypes in blood and tumor, bulk TCR sequencing was done on 10 peripheral blood samples taken from roughly 5 patients. While on anti-PD-1 treatment, some of the patients also continued taking daily vismodegib 150 mg. The study performed paired single-cell RNA and TCR sequencing on site-matched tumors from BCC or SCC patients before and after anti-PD-1 therapy.

Worth noting for this clone: Its antigen is still unknown. Base qualities were left out, and no much larger clone turns up one base away.

According to the germline V gene (reference sequence), CDR1 reads LGHDT and CDR2 reads YNNKEL. Including cysteine and phenylalanine, the CDR3 has 17 amino acids. Kept here is only the CDR3 DNA, which spans 51 bases and is read in frame from base 1. Deletion took 0 bases off V and 3 bases off J, with a span of 15 bases between the germline ends. The immunoSEQ platform was used for deep TCRbeta sequencing. The original methods were these. Only productive rearrangements were exported from the immunoSEQ Analyzer for further analysis. T cell phenotypes were assigned to bulk TCRbeta clonotypes by matching to single-cell RNA+TCR-seq clones sharing the same TCRbeta sequence. Clone enrichment in tumor was calculated as tumor frequency divided by PBMC frequency from bulk TCR sequencing. TCRs were sorted with GLIPH into specificity groups, meaning clusters of distinct TCRs that share CDR3 motifs and likely recognize common antigens. TCRdb's version of the immuneACCESS table is confined to in-frame rearrangements and falls short of the full clone set. An unresolved V gene accounts for under half of the shortfall where checked; the remainder is of unknown origin. V, J and clone size are those of that table, while D and trimming were read from the DNA. The sample table shows fewer than 25,000 clones, and roughly 85% are seen once. The top ten hold 10% to 15% of the sample.

This specimen's time point label, per the study, means: after anti-PD-1 therapy. Genomic DNA extracted from tumor biopsies or peripheral blood was used for bulk TCRbeta sequencing, with input ranging from about 600 ng to 6,004 ng. All patients had histologically proven advanced or metastatic basal or squamous cell carcinoma and were poor candidates for surgical resection. Of the 10 or so patients making up the basal cell carcinoma cohort, several underwent bulk tumor TCR sequencing. The research as a whole found: About two fifths of the TCR clonotypes from tumors also showed up in blood, and some novel exhausted tumor clones were present in pre-treatment blood, which suggests peripheral recruitment. Where the novel T cell clones came from was not identified, and possible sources could include lymphoid organs or rare unexpanded clones inside the tumor or in the tumor periphery.

The receptor chain draws on TRBV3-1 (or the pseudogene TRBV3-2) and TRBJ2-4, with the D gene too uncertain to name. The TCR was taken from a human donor with basal cell carcinoma. The material sequenced was PBMCs, taken after anti-PD-1 treatment. The DNA is as follows: TGTGCCAGCAGCCAAGATCACGGTAACTTACGCAAAAACATTCAGTACTTC. The translation is CASSQDHGNLRKNIQYF.